The 32 T cell receptor beta chains listed next were all sequenced from one sample in a study of CD8+ T cells in alopecia areata. Extraction of RNA preceded its reverse transcription into cDNA, which served as the sequencing template. Sequenced by immunoSEQ multiplex PCR; TCRdb stores in-frame clones only, minus some. The sample carries under 200,000 clones, 50% to 65% recorded once. The treatment: oral pan-JAK inhibitor, 5-10 mg twice daily. The source material was CD4+ T cells sorted from blood, sampled at week 24, from a patient treated with tofacitinib. The receptors derive from a human donor with alopecia areata.

The rearrangement links TRBV10-3 to TRBJ2-7; D gene uncertain. This CDR3 comprises 14 residues. V lost 1 base and J lost 0, with 7 bases in between. Germline V lookup: CDR1 ENHRY, CDR2 SYGVKD. CDR3 DNA: TGTGCCATCAGTGAGTGGGATCCCTCCTACGAGCAGTACTTC. Translation gives CAISEWDPSYEQYF.

CDR3 nucleotide sequence: TGTGCCTGGAGCCGTACCTCCGACACGGTGAACACTGAAGCTTTCTTT. This gives the protein CAWSRTSDTVNTEAFF. This rearrangement joins TRBV30 to TRBJ1-1; D remains unclear. Per germline, CDR1 GTSNPN and CDR2 SVGIG (reference sequence). The CDR3 runs 16 residues. Trimming left V 3 bases short and J 0 bases short, with 17 bases between.

The chain links TRBV19 to TRBJ1-2, with a tentative D call TRBD1 (6 bases). CDR3 size: 12 residues. With 7 bases removed from V and 2 bases from J, the gap between germline ends came to 8 bases. Germline loops: CDR1 LNHDA, CDR2 SQIVND (reference sequence). The DNA for the CDR3 is TGTGCCAGTAACAGGGCGAACTATGGCTACACCTTC. The encoded protein is CASNRANYGYTF. Variable domain in full (rest from reference TRBV19 and TRBJ1-2): DGGITQSPKYLFRKEGQNVTLSCEQNLNHDAMYWYRQDPGQGLRLIYYSQIVNDFQKGDIAEGYSVSREKKESFPLTVTSAQKNPTAFYLCASNRANYGYTFGSGTRLTVV.

V and J are TRBV6-1 and TRBJ2-3; no definite D call. The CDR3 loop spans 14 amino acids. V lost 0 bases to trimming and J lost 0 bases, with 4 bases between them. Per germline, CDR1 MNHNS and CDR2 SASEGT. Written as DNA, the CDR3 is TGTGCCAGCAGTGAAGCTGCTAGCACAGATACGCAGTATTTT. Translation gives CASSEAASTDTQYF.

This chain joins TRBV18 and TRBJ2-3; D is unclear. The V and J ends lost 4 bases and 3 bases respectively, with 8 bases between them. The CDR3 is made up of 13 amino acids. Germline V gives CDR1 KGHSH, CDR2 LQKENI. This CDR3 reads CASSLLRTDTQYF. The CDR3 nucleotides read TGTGCCAGCTCACTCCTCAGGACAGATACGCAGTATTTT. The whole variable domain, filled in from reference TRBV18 and TRBJ2-3, reads NAGVMQNPRHLVRRRGQEARLRCSPMKGHSHVYWYRQLPEEGLKFMVYLQKENIIDESGMPKERFSAEFPKEGPSILRIQQVVRGDSAAYFCASSLLRTDTQYFGPGTRLTVL.

V is TRBV10-3 and J is TRBJ2-7, with 9 bases that match TRBD1. The CDR3 runs 16 residues. The junction had 7 bases not matched to a gene; V was cut back by 2 bases and J by 2 bases. Germline-derived CDR1 and CDR2 are ENHRY and SYGVKD. The CDR3 DNA reads as TGTGCCATCAGTGAGCCCGGGACAGGGACCGCCTACGAGCAGTACTTC. It specifies CAISEPGTGTAYEQYF.

As regards this clone: A much larger clone is a single base away; this may be a read error. This same CDR3 is encoded by further DNA sequences in the sample. V and J are TRBV15 and TRBJ1-4; D might be TRBD1 (5 bases). Germline CDR1 LNHNV, CDR2 YYDKDF (reference sequence). The CDR3 is made up of 15 amino acids. V shed 0 bases and J shed 2 bases, with 7 bases lying between them. This CDR3 reads CATSRDKGTNEKLFF. Written as DNA, the CDR3 is TGTGCCACCAGCAGAGATAAGGGGACTAATGAAAAACTGTTTTTT.

A single count supports this clone. In DNA, the CDR3 is TGTGCCAGCAGTACCAAAAGGGGGGCCCGCACAGATACGCAGTATTTT. The encoded protein is CASSTKRGARTDTQYF. V is TRBV2 and J is TRBJ2-3; D may match TRBD1 or TRBD2 (6 bases each). This CDR3 is built from 16 residues. Trimming stripped 5 bases from V and 1 base from J, with 16 bases between. Per germline, CDR1 SNHLY and CDR2 FYNNEI.

This clone has a handful of counts. J is TRBJ2-5 and V is TRBV5-1, with 8 positions matching TRBD1. In germline, CDR1 is SGHRS, CDR2 YFSETQ. The CDR3 runs 13 residues. The junction had 2 bases not matched to a gene; V was cut back by 3 bases and J by 4 bases. CDR3 nucleotides: TGCGCCAGCAGCTACAGGGGGGCAGAGACCCAGTACTTC. Residues: CASSYRGAETQYF.

V and J are TRBV30 and TRBJ1-6; D uncertain. Germline V lookup: CDR1 GTSNPN, CDR2 SVGIG (reference sequence). CDR3 length: 12 amino acids. Trimming took 3 bases from V and 8 from J, leaving 8 bases between them. The CDR3 loop reads CAWRAGYSPLHF. For the CDR3, the DNA is TGTGCCTGGAGGGCAGGTTATTCACCCCTCCACTTT.

The CDR3 DNA sequence: TGTGCCAGTACTGTAGGCCCGTATGGCTACACCTTC. Residues: CASTVGPYGYTF. The chain uses TRBV19 and TRBJ1-2; D uncertain. Per the germline V gene, CDR1 is LNHDA and CDR2 is SQIVND (reference sequence). This CDR3 is built from 12 residues. V lost 7 bases and J 5 bases, leaving 11 bases between the germline ends.

J is TRBJ1-5 and V is TRBV30; 8 nucleotides align to TRBD1. The CDR3 is 14 amino acids. CDR1 is GTSNPN, CDR2 SVGIG, per germline (reference sequence). V shed 1 base, J shed 3 bases, and the junction held 2 bases outside the gene matches. The CDR3 nucleotides read TGTGCCTGGAGTGCGGACAGGGTCAATCAGCCCCAGCATTTT. It specifies CAWSADRVNQPQHF.

The J gene is TRBJ1-2, the V gene TRBV29-1; 7 positions match TRBD1. The V and J ends lost 2 bases and 7 bases, in that order; junction bases with no gene match: 7. The CDR3 has 13 amino acids. In germline, CDR1 is SQVTM, CDR2 ANQGSEA. The CDR3 region is CSVELGRGFGYTF. CDR3 bases: TGCAGCGTTGAATTGGGCAGGGGGTTTGGCTACACCTTC.

A single count supports this clone. The chain couples TRBV5-1 to TRBJ2-7; D remains unclear. The CDR3 runs to 14 residues. The V and J ends lost 4 bases and 0 bases respectively, with 11 bases between them. Germline-derived CDR1 and CDR2 are SGHRS and YFSETQ. The CDR3 loop is CASSPISTSYEQYF. The CDR3 DNA is TGCGCCAGCAGCCCCATTAGTACCTCCTACGAGCAGTACTTC.

This chain connects TRBV15 to TRBJ2-1, with 12 bases fitting TRBD2. V shed 0 bases and J 9 bases; nucleotides not matched to a gene: 3. CDR3 length: 15 residues. Germline CDR1 and CDR2: LNHNV and YYDKDF (reference sequence). CDR3 loop: CATSRDLAGGLEQFF. The CDR3 DNA reads TGTGCCACCAGCAGAGATCTAGCGGGGGGGCTTGAGCAGTTCTTC.

V gene TRBV2 combines with J gene TRBJ1-2; possible D gene TRBD1, 6 bases. The germline V gene encodes CDR1 SNHLY and CDR2 FYNNEI. The ends were cut back, 8 bases at V and 5 bases at J, with 15 bases in the middle. The CDR3 consists of 13 residues. CDR3 loop: CASHRDKEYGYTF. For the CDR3, the DNA is TGTGCCAGCCACCGGGACAAGGAGTATGGCTACACCTTC. Drawing the rest from reference TRBV2 and TRBJ1-2, the complete variable domain is EPEVTQTPSHQVTQMGQEVILRCVPISNHLYFYWYRQILGQKVEFLVSFYNNEISEKSEIFDDQFSVERPDGSNFTLKIRSTKLEDSAMYFCASHRDKEYGYTFGSGTRLTVV.

V usage is TRBV30 and J usage is TRBJ2-7, with a weak D call TRBD2 (6 bases). Between the trimmed V and J ends, which lost 2 bases and 2 bases, there was a span of 13 bases. Per the germline V gene, CDR1 is GTSNPN and CDR2 is SVGIG (reference sequence). The CDR3 totals 14 residues. CDR3 loop: CAWSLSGGTYEQYF. CDR3 nucleotides: TGTGCCTGGAGTTTGTCTGGGGGGACCTACGAGCAGTACTTC.

This clone was observed a handful of times. This rearrangement joins TRBV5-5 to TRBJ2-2; D is unresolved. Trimming shortened V by 0 bases and J by 5 bases, and 11 bases separated the two germline ends. The CDR3 covers 15 residues. CDR1 and CDR2 (germline): SGHKS, YYEKEE (reference sequence). CDR3 in amino acids: CASSLASGFTGELFF. CDR3 coding DNA: TGTGCCAGCAGCTTGGCTTCAGGTTTTACCGGGGAGCTGTTTTTT.

A few counts support this clone. The chain uses TRBV18 and TRBJ2-4, with D possibly being TRBD1 (5 bases). Deletions cut 1 base from V and 1 base from J, with 8 bases between. The germline CDR1 and CDR2 sequences are KGHSH and LQKENI. This CDR3 is 15 amino acids long. CDR3 DNA: TGTGCCAGCTCACCACAGGGGATTGCCAAAAACATTCAGTACTTC. As protein: CASSPQGIAKNIQYF.

A few counts support this clone. This CDR3 reads CASSFEHLGSYEQYF. DNA of the CDR3: TGCGCCAGCAGCTTCGAACATTTGGGCTCCTACGAGCAGTACTTC. The V and J genes are TRBV5-1 and TRBJ2-7, with D unclear. Germline CDR1 and CDR2: SGHRS and YFSETQ. Trimming removed 2 bases at V and 0 bases at J, with 12 bases between. The CDR3 has 15 amino acids.

In this sample, this clone turned up a few times. The chain has TRBV7-9 and TRBJ1-6, with a weak D call TRBD1 (6 bases). This CDR3 has 16 amino acids. The ends were cut back, 5 bases at V and 9 bases at J, with 20 bases in the middle. Looked up from germline, CDR1 is SEHNR and CDR2 is FQNEAQ (reference sequence). The CDR3 here is CASSPKTGTPGSPLHF. The CDR3 nucleotides read TGTGCCAGCAGCCCCAAGACAGGCACGCCGGGTTCACCCCTCCACTTT.

This chain uses TRBV7-6 with TRBJ1-1, with a weak D call TRBD1 (5 bases). With 8 bases removed from V and 8 bases from J, the gap between germline ends came to 15 bases. The CDR3 spans 12 residues. CDR1 SGHVS and CDR2 FNYEAQ come from the germline V gene. The CDR3, as DNA: TGTGCCAGCCCCGTCGGGGGACCCGAAGCTTTCTTT. Residues: CASPVGGPEAFF.

In regard to this clone: One end of the junction fails to match germline, which may point to a read error. The rearrangement uses TRBV2 and TRBJ1-2; D is unclear. The length of the CDR3 is 10 residues. Germline V gene data show CDR1 as SNHLY and CDR2 as FYNNEI. In nucleotides, the CDR3 is TGTGCCAGCAGTGAAGCCCTGGTCGCCTTC. Its protein product is CASSEALVAF.

The CDR3 coding sequence is TGTGCCAGCAGCCCTTCGGACCGGAACACCGGGGAGCTGTTTTTT. It codes for CASSPSDRNTGELFF. The genes are TRBV4-2 and TRBJ2-2; D is undetermined. The CDR3 runs to 15 residues. In germline, CDR1 is LGHNA, CDR2 YNFKEQ. V was pared by 4 bases and J by 1 base, with 10 bases between.

This chain connects TRBV29-1 to TRBJ2-7, with TRBD1 identical over 7 bases. With V trimmed by 1 base and J by 7 bases, 7 bases remained unmatched. There are 13 residues in the CDR3. Per the germline V gene, CDR1 is SQVTM and CDR2 is ANQGSEA. This CDR3 is CSVEVQGDGEQYF. The DNA of the CDR3 is TGCAGCGTTGAAGTTCAGGGGGACGGGGAGCAGTACTTC.

This chain links TRBV29-1 with TRBJ2-3, with a weak D call TRBD2 (6 bases). The V gene's germline CDR1 is SQVTM and CDR2 ANQGSEA. The CDR3 runs to 13 residues. V was pared by 7 bases and J by 2 bases, with 13 bases between. CDR3 bases: TGCAGCGCGGGCGGGGTTAACACAGATACGCAGTATTTT. This gives the protein CSAGGVNTDTQYF.

The rearrangement links TRBV30 to TRBJ2-2; possible D gene TRBD1, 6 bases. Germline lookup yields CDR1 GTSNPN and CDR2 SVGIG (reference sequence). V dropped 3 bases and J dropped 2 bases, with 13 bases sitting between them. The CDR3 sequence is 15 residues long. The CDR3 sequence: CAWRSVGANTGELFF. The DNA for the CDR3 is TGTGCCTGGAGGAGTGTGGGGGCCAACACCGGGGAGCTGTTTTTT.

There are a few counts of this clone. The V gene is TRBV29-1, the J gene TRBJ2-1, with TRBD2 as a possible D gene (6 bases). V lost 4 bases and J lost 8, with 15 bases in between. Germline CDR1 and CDR2: SQVTM and ANQGSEA. The CDR3 has 13 residues. The CDR3 sequence is CSVGDWAIDEQFF. CDR3 sequence (DNA): TGCAGCGTTGGGGACTGGGCGATCGATGAGCAGTTCTTC.

This sequence joins TRBV28 and TRBJ2-7; a possible D gene is TRBD1 (5 bases). Germline-derived CDR1 and CDR2 are MDHEN and SYDVKM. V lost 3 bases, J lost 0 bases, and 9 bases lay in between. CDR3 length: 14 amino acids. The CDR3 region is CASSLGQSSYEQYF. In DNA, the CDR3 is TGTGCCAGCAGTTTGGGGCAGTCCTCCTACGAGCAGTACTTC.

This clone was counted only a few times. The chain links TRBV7-2 to TRBJ2-1; TRBD2 matches at 11 bases. Trimming cost V 1 base and J 5 bases; bases outside gene matches: 1. Germline V gene lookup returns CDR1 SGHTA and CDR2 FQGNSA. CDR3 length: 15 amino acids. The DNA for the CDR3 is TGTGCCAGCAGCTTAGGACTAGCGGGGCACAATGAGCAGTTCTTC. It yields the protein CASSLGLAGHNEQFF.

Written as DNA, the CDR3 is TGTGCCTGGGGGACAGGGGGACCTGGCTACACCTTC. This codes for CAWGTGGPGYTF. The rearrangement joins TRBV30 to TRBJ1-2, with 11 nucleotides matching TRBD1. V shed 5 bases, J shed 7 bases, and the junction held 3 bases outside the gene matches. The V gene's germline CDR1 is GTSNPN and CDR2 SVGIG (reference sequence). The CDR3 runs 12 residues.

The rearrangement joins TRBV25-1 to TRBJ2-7; no clear D. The CDR3 is 12 residues long. From germline, CDR1 is MGHDK and CDR2 SYGVNS. Between the trimmed V and J ends, which lost 6 bases and 0 bases, there was a span of 6 bases. This chain's CDR3 is CASSQNSYEQYF. The CDR3 coding sequence is TGTGCCAGCAGCCAGAACTCCTACGAGCAGTACTTC.